These T cell receptor beta chains were read from a single sample in a study of blood T cells in healthy people across ages. Via MiXCR, TCRdb re-called the 5' RACE reads, giving one row per CDR3 protein. The sample shows nearly 800,000 distinct CDR3 sequences, approximately 53% of them seen only once. The sample comprised blood. The origin of the receptors is a middle-aged man in good health. Each CDR3 is given with its conserved first and last residue. Some rows have no size entry. The others give once, few or many, or a class for an expanded clone.

v_call	j_call	clone_size	cdr3_aa
TRBV7-2	TRBJ1-2	.	CASRVGAQNDGYTF
TRBV7-3	TRBJ2-7	.	CASSSGTSGNYEQYF
TRBV28	TRBJ1-2	.	CASSYSGQNYGYTF
TRBV11-2	TRBJ2-6	few	CASSFPGLKASGANVLTF
TRBV29-1	TRBJ2-7	.	CSVGEAPTEQYF
TRBV27	TRBJ2-7	few	CASSSNRVIYEQYF
TRBV15	TRBJ1-5	.	CVTSRDWGQPQHF
TRBV4-1	TRBJ1-2	few	CASSPRQGWYGYTF
TRBV20-1	TRBJ2-5	.	CNPTSGTETQYF
TRBV27	TRBJ2-7	many	CASWGQPAYEQYF
TRBV20-1	TRBJ2-3	once	CSVALAGIGTQYF
TRBV4-1	TRBJ1-6	.	CASSQDPQPSGLGSPLHF
TRBV20-1	TRBJ2-3	.	CSADTRTNTDTQYF
TRBV28	TRBJ2-7	once	CASHHWTGSYEQYF
TRBV10-3	TRBJ2-7	few	CAISDGRSSYEQYF
TRBV9	TRBJ1-3	.	CASSVALTETSGNTIYF
TRBV4-2	TRBJ2-6	.	CASSQGPRGTAYSGANVLTF
TRBV20-1	TRBJ1-5	.	CSARGGQGSNQPQHF
TRBV20-1	TRBJ2-6	.	CSAKKPQPSGANVLTF
TRBV12-3/TRBV12-4	TRBJ2-7	.	CASSLTGRSYEQYF
TRBV13	TRBJ1-6	.	CASSPGGQSPLHF
TRBV15	.	.	CATSRDRRYSYEQYF
TRBV7-9	TRBJ2-3	few	CASRGSGGDLTDTQYF
TRBV7-9	.	.	CASSGEDGTYEQYF
TRBV6-1	TRBJ2-1	.	CASSGLGYEQFF
TRBV6-1	TRBJ2-5	.	CASSRVRNEQYF
TRBV5-1	TRBJ2-3	.	CAGSLSAGRTDTQYF
TRBV5-6	TRBJ2-5	.	CASSFTGFETQYF
TRBV29-1	.	few	CSVGTSGRYEQYF
TRBV7-3	TRBJ1-6	few	CASSLGPRRGSSPLHF
TRBV12-3/TRBV12-4	TRBJ2-1	few	CASSPGRLAGGQYEQFF
TRBV29-1	TRBJ2-7	.	CSVVEGGRATYEQYF
TRBV20-1	.	.	CSARDPTRDLQTQYF
TRBV6-2/TRBV6-3	TRBJ2-7	once	CASSSGTGEVYEQYF
TRBV4-1	TRBJ1-5	.	CASSQVPGTNQPQHF
TRBV2	TRBJ2-5	.	CASAGEGETQYF
TRBV3-1	TRBJ1-2	many	CASSQGDRGVYTF
TRBV28	TRBJ2-5	.	CASRTGGVGQETQYF
TRBV7-8	TRBJ2-5	.	CASSIYGGVVETQYF
TRBV20-1	TRBJ2-7	.	CSARDFPMGGTHYEQYF
TRBV28	TRBJ2-1	.	CASSFMPGTAYNEQFF
TRBV7-8	TRBJ2-3	.	CASSREKGGTATDTQYF
TRBV29-1	TRBJ2-1	many	CSVGTGDNEQFF
TRBV29-1	TRBJ2-6	.	CSARQNSGANVLTF
TRBV29-1	TRBJ2-3	.	CGDAESTDTQYF
TRBV12-3/TRBV12-4	TRBJ2-5	.	CASSPGVWEQYF
TRBV15	.	.	CATSRGGLAGLQETQYF
TRBV29-1	TRBJ2-5	few	CSVGSGLAGETQYF
TRBV5-4	TRBJ2-1	.	CASSLPASGSRNEQFF
TRBV20-1	TRBJ1-2	.	CSIESQTLRNYGYTF
TRBV24-1	TRBJ2-3	few	CATSDPPGTGTDTQYF
TRBV6-2/TRBV6-3	TRBJ2-7	.	CASRPSGVSYEQYF
TRBV10-3	TRBJ2-7	.	CAISERPGTGYEQYF
TRBV7-2	TRBJ2-5	many	CASSRDRGRETQYF
TRBV2	TRBJ2-5	.	CASRETGEQGETQYF
TRBV7-9	TRBJ1-1	.	CASSLGAGGTEAFF
TRBV28	TRBJ1-1	.	CASVVFGEAFF
TRBV20-1	TRBJ2-5	.	CSASGLAGVGTQYF
TRBV4-2	TRBJ2-7	.	CASSQGSSVNEQYF
TRBV29-1	TRBJ2-7	few	CSVDGGMEQYF